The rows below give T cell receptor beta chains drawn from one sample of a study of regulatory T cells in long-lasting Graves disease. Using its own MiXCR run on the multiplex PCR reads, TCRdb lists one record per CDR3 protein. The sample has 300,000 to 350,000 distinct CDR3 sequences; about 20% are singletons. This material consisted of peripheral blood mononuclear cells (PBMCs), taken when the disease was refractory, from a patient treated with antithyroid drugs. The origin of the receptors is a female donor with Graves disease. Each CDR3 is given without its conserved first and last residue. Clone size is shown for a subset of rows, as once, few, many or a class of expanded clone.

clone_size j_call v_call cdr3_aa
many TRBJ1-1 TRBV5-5 ASTLDRVNTEAF
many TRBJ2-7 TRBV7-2 ASSLEVSYLIYEQY
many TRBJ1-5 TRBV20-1 SAKQQTGRNQPQH
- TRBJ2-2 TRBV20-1 SARIATNTGELF
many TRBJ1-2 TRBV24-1 ATSDLDRASGYT
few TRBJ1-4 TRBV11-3 TSSEGQTGEKLF
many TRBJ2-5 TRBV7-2 ASSLSGRARGETQY
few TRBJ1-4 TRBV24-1 ATSDRDGPNEKLF
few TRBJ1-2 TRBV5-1 ASSLESDGYT
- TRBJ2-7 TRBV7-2 ASSLASPGLAGRSIRYEQY
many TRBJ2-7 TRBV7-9 ASSLGAGSPRQY
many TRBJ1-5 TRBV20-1 SARGGGVNQPQH
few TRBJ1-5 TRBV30 AWSVRTDYSNQPQH
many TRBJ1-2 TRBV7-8 ASSPRSGRSDGYT
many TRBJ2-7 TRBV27 ASSLGRTSGISYEQY
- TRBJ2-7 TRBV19 ASSGVDSRTRYEQY
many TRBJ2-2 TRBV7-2 ASSRPGWGTGELF
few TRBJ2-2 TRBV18 ASSPGLNTGELF
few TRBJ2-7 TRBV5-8 ASRGLAGSAYEQY
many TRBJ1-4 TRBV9 ASSVAYGRNEKLF
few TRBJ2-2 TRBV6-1 ASSLDRRHTGELF
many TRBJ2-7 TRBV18 ASSPTGYEQY
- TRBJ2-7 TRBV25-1 ASSESLKQY
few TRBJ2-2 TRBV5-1 ASTPHTSDGGTGELF